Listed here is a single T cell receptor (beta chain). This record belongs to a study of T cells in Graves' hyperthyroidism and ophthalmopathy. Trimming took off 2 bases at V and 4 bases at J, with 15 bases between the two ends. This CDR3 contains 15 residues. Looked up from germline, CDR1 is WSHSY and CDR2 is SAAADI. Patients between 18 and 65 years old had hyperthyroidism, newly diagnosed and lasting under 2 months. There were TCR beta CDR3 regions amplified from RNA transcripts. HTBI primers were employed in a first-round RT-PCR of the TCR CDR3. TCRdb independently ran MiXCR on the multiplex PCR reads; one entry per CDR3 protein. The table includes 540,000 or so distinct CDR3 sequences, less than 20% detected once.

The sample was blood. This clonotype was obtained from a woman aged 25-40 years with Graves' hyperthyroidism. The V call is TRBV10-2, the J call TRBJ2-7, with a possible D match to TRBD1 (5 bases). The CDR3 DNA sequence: TGCGCCAGCAGTGAGCTCTGGACACGGCAATACGAGCAGTACTTC. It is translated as CASSELWTRQYEQYF.